What follows are 23 T cell receptor beta chains derived from one specimen sequenced in a study of shared clonotypes between healthy human individuals. Clones were sequenced by immunoSEQ multiplex PCR, and TCRdb holds only the in-frame ones, with some missing. The sample shows about 710,000 clones, around four fifths of them seen only once. Sequencing used memory CD4+ T cells sorted from blood. Subset given: CD45RA-negative fraction. Every receptor here comes from a woman aged 25-40 years in good health.

This sequence joins TRBV6-6 and TRBJ2-7; the match to TRBD1 covers 9 bases. Germline loops: CDR1 MNHNY, CDR2 SVGAGI (reference sequence). The V segment lost 7 bases and the J segment 5 bases; nucleotides outside the gene matches: 9. The CDR3 has 14 amino acids. The CDR3 DNA sequence: TGTGCCAGCACGACGGGACAGGGAGCCAACGAGCAGTACTTC. It translates to CASTTGQGANEQYF.

This clone has just a few counts. The chain is built from TRBV5-1 and TRBJ1-2, with D tentatively TRBD1 (6 bases). Germline CDR1 and CDR2: SGHRS and YFSETQ. V dropped 3 bases and J dropped 8 bases, with 23 bases sitting between them. The CDR3 consists of 16 residues. CDR3 DNA sequence: TGCGCCAGCAGCTCCTCGGGCAGGGGAATACGGCGGGGCTACACCTTC. Protein: CASSSSGRGIRRGYTF.

The chain is built from TRBV7-3 and TRBJ2-1, with 11 bases lining up with TRBD2. V shed 5 bases and J 6 bases; nucleotides not matched to a gene: 3. This CDR3 has 14 amino acids. Germline V gives CDR1 SGHTA, CDR2 FQGTGA. The CDR3 reads CASSLAGGLNEQFF. The CDR3 DNA reads as TGTGCCAGCAGCCTAGCGGGAGGTCTCAATGAGCAGTTCTTC. The variable domain in full, completed from reference TRBV7-3 and TRBJ2-1, reads GAGVSQTPSNKVTEKGKYVELRCDPISGHTALYWYRQSLGQGPEFLIYFQGTGAADDSGLPNDRFFAVRPEGSVSTLKIQRTERGDSAVYLCASSLAGGLNEQFFGPGTRLTVL.

This clone occurred many times. The chain couples TRBV10-3 to TRBJ1-1; no firm D call. The CDR3 extends over 13 amino acids. Germline values: CDR1 ENHRY, CDR2 SYGVKD. Trimming left V 7 bases short and J 0 bases short, with 9 bases between. Here the CDR3 reads CAIMGGVNTEAFF. The CDR3 nucleotides are TGTGCCATCATGGGTGGCGTGAACACTGAAGCTTTCTTT.

The chain has TRBV27 and TRBJ2-3; possibly TRBD1 or TRBD2 for D (5 bases each). Trimming removed 4 bases from V and 4 bases from J, with 21 bases in between. The CDR3 has 17 residues. Per the germline V gene, CDR1 is MNHEY and CDR2 is SMNVEV (reference sequence). CDR3 residues: CASSSERGRPRSDTQYF. The CDR3 DNA sequence: TGTGCCAGCAGTTCGGAGAGGGGCAGGCCACGCTCAGATACGCAGTATTTT.

The genes are TRBV10-1 and TRBJ2-7; the D gene is possibly TRBD2 (5 bases). V was clipped by 0 bases and J by 7 bases, with 13 bases between them. Germline CDR1 is WNHNN and CDR2 is SYGVQD (reference sequence). CDR3 size: 14 residues. CDR3 region: CASSESGMPWEQYF. CDR3 sequence (DNA): TGCGCCAGCAGTGAGTCCGGGATGCCCTGGGAGCAGTACTTC.

The CDR3 spells CASSFDELNTEAFF. The CDR3, as DNA: TGTGCCAGCAGCTTTGATGAGTTGAACACTGAAGCTTTCTTT. The chain uses TRBV7-9 and TRBJ1-1; no firm D call. This CDR3 spans 14 amino acids. V was clipped by 3 bases and J by 0 bases, with 8 bases between them. Per germline, CDR1 SEHNR and CDR2 FQNEAQ (reference sequence).

DNA for the CDR3: TGCAGCGTTGGGGACAGATTTTACGAGCAGTACTTC. This codes for CSVGDRFYEQYF. The chain links TRBV29-1 to TRBJ2-7, with 7 bases that match TRBD1. Germline trimming cut 4 bases from V and 4 bases from J; bases unmatched to any gene: 4. The CDR3 totals 12 residues. The germline CDR1 and CDR2 sequences are SQVTM and ANQGSEA.

This rearrangement joins TRBV9 to TRBJ2-2, with 8 nucleotides matching TRBD2. Germline values: CDR1 SGDLS, CDR2 YYNGEE. The CDR3 totals 15 residues. The trim removed 4 bases at V and 3 bases at J, leaving 5 bases unmatched. For the CDR3, the DNA is TGTGCCAGCAGCCCCATGGGACTAGACACCGGGGAGCTGTTTTTT. This codes for CASSPMGLDTGELFF.

In this sample, this clone turned up once. The rearrangement joins TRBV5-1 to TRBJ2-1, with D possibly called TRBD1 or TRBD2 (5 bases each). Germline V gene data show CDR1 as SGHRS and CDR2 as YFSETQ. V was trimmed by 8 bases and J by 13 bases, leaving 19 bases between them. This CDR3 has 12 amino acids. The CDR3 sequence is CASRDVGVSQFF. CDR3 nucleotides: TGCGCCAGTCGGGACGTCGGTGTTTCTCAGTTCTTC. The full variable domain, completed using reference TRBV5-1 and TRBJ2-1, is KAGVTQTPRYLIKTRGQQVTLSCSPISGHRSVSWYQQTPGQGLQFLFEYFSETQRNKGNFPGRFSGRQFSNSRSEMNVSTLELGDSALYLCASRDVGVSQFFGPGTRLTVL.

This clone was found once. The V and J genes are TRBV15 and TRBJ1-5; D gene unclear. CDR3 size: 14 residues. Trimming stripped 6 bases from V and 4 bases from J, with 13 bases between. Germline CDR1 LNHNV, CDR2 YYDKDF (reference sequence). CDR3 sequence (DNA): TGTGCCACCAGAACTGGGGTCAATAATCAGCCCCAGCATTTT. This codes for CATRTGVNNQPQHF.

This sequence joins TRBV5-1 and TRBJ2-1, with TRBD2 as a possible D gene (6 bases). The CDR3 loop spans 15 amino acids. Trimming pared 3 bases from V and 6 bases from J, leaving 16 bases between. In germline, CDR1 is SGHRS, CDR2 YFSETQ. DNA of the CDR3: TGCGCCAGCAGCTGGGGGACTGGGGCTATCAATGAGCAGTTCTTC. Its protein product is CASSWGTGAINEQFF.

The chain recombines TRBV15 with TRBJ1-1; a weak D match, TRBD1 (5 bases). The CDR3 extends over 17 amino acids. V dropped 3 bases and J dropped 2 bases, with 19 bases sitting between them. Germline V CDR1 and CDR2: LNHNV, YYDKDF (reference sequence). The CDR3 DNA follows: TGTGCCACCAGCAGCGCACGGGGCGTCGGGAGAAACACTGAAGCTTTCTTT. Translated: CATSSARGVGRNTEAFF.

This clone was observed a single time. The chain is built from TRBV4-2 and TRBJ1-4, with D hard to call. CDR3 length: 14 residues. CDR1 LGHNA and CDR2 YNFKEQ come from the germline V gene. The ends were cut back, 3 bases at V and 5 bases at J, with 10 bases in the middle. CDR3 loop: CASSHGEGNEKLFF. In DNA form, the CDR3 reads TGTGCCAGCAGCCACGGAGAGGGAAATGAAAAACTGTTTTTT.

Concerning this clone: This may arise from a read error, as a much more abundant clone is one base away. Other DNA sequences in the sample encode the same CDR3. The chain is built from TRBV28 and TRBJ1-2; a possible D gene is TRBD1 (5 bases). Germline CDR1 MDHEN, CDR2 SYDVKM. Trimming shortened V by 3 bases and J by 4 bases, and 6 bases separated the two germline ends. The CDR3 is 12 amino acids. The CDR3 reads CASSLGGYGYTF. Written as DNA, the CDR3 is TGTGCCAGCAGTTTGGGGGGCTATGGCTACACCTTC.

Only a few counts were recorded for this clone. The chain recombines TRBV28 with TRBJ2-1; TRBD2 aligns across 9 bases. With V trimmed by 3 bases and J by 8 bases, 8 bases remained unmatched. The CDR3 runs to 15 residues. Germline V gives CDR1 MDHEN, CDR2 SYDVKM. The CDR3 here is CASSFYSGSMYEQFF. For the CDR3, the DNA is TGTGCCAGCAGTTTCTATAGCGGGAGTATGTATGAGCAGTTCTTC.

The chain combines TRBV5-1 with TRBJ2-3, with 8 bases that match TRBD1. Germline CDR1 SGHRS, CDR2 YFSETQ. V trimming: 4 bases; J trimming: 6 bases; junction bases outside the gene matches: 10. CDR3 length equals 15 residues. CDR3 loop: CASSLQDRVVDTQYF. The DNA for the CDR3 is TGCGCCAGCAGCCTCCAGGACAGGGTGGTGGATACGCAGTATTTT.

V and J are TRBV6-1 and TRBJ1-5, with TRBD1 as a possible D gene (6 bases). V was cut by 1 base and J by 7 bases, with 14 bases left in between. The CDR3 contains 15 residues. Germline assignment: CDR1 MNHNS and CDR2 SASEGT. The CDR3: CASSEGGGGPQPQHF. The CDR3 DNA sequence: TGTGCCAGCAGTGAAGGTGGAGGGGGACCCCAGCCCCAGCATTTT.

This clone was seen more than once but under ten times. This sequence joins TRBV20-1 and TRBJ2-1, with TRBD2 matching over 7 bases. Per germline, CDR1 DFQATT and CDR2 SNEGSKA (reference sequence). J lost 8 bases, V lost 8 bases, and 6 bases had no gene match. The CDR3 has 11 amino acids. For the CDR3, the DNA is TGCAGTCTAAGTCGGGGGGATGAGCAGTTCTTC. Its protein is CSLSRGDEQFF.

To note about this clone: One base away lies a much larger clone, so this may be a sequencing read error. This specimen includes other DNA sequences encoding the same CDR3. The chain recombines TRBV7-9 with TRBJ2-1, with D maybe TRBD2 (5 bases). The CDR3 runs 15 residues. CDR1 SEHNR and CDR2 FQNEAQ come from the germline V gene (reference sequence). V lost 0 bases, J lost 0 bases, and 6 bases lay in between. CDR3 sequence reads: CASSLAGSSYNEQFF. CDR3 DNA sequence: TGTGCCAGCAGCTTAGCGGGGAGCTCCTACAATGAGCAGTTCTTC.

The chain carries TRBV2 and TRBJ1-2; TRBD1 matches 7 bases. CDR1 SNHLY and CDR2 FYNNEI come from the germline V gene. The CDR3 runs to 15 residues. Trimming took 5 bases from V and 1 from J; bases not matched to a gene: 7. CDR3 region: CASSSQGRLNYGYTF. The CDR3 DNA reads TGTGCCAGCAGTTCACAGGGGAGACTTAACTATGGCTACACCTTC.

This clone was observed a few times. J is TRBJ1-5 and V is TRBV19; D not resolved. This CDR3 comprises 15 residues. CDR1 is LNHDA, CDR2 SQIVND, per germline (reference sequence). With 5 bases removed from V and 9 bases from J, the gap between germline ends came to 20 bases. CDR3 in DNA: TGTGCCAGTAGTCTAAAAACGTCGCCCGATGGGCCCCAGCATTTT. This sequence encodes CASSLKTSPDGPQHF.

Details on this clone: Different DNA sequences within this sample yield the same CDR3. This chain uses TRBV7-9 with TRBJ1-2; D is unclear. This CDR3 spans 13 amino acids. From germline, CDR1 is SEHNR and CDR2 FQNEAQ (reference sequence). V lost 1 base, J lost 4 bases, and 7 bases lay in between. The CDR3 region is CASSLGGSYGYTF. The CDR3 DNA is TGTGCCAGCAGCTTAGGCGGGAGCTATGGCTACACCTTC.